The 23 T cell receptor beta chains in this list originate from one sample, sequenced in a study of CD8+CD57+ T cells in acquired aplastic anemia. TCR beta VDJ combinations and CDR3 sequences were profiled from genomic DNA. TCRdb recomputed calls from the reads with MiXCR, one row per CDR3 protein. The sample carries approximately 270,000 distinct CDR3 sequences, 45% to 65% recorded once. The material sequenced was sorted CD4+, CD8+, or CD8+CD57+ T cells (not recorded which) from PBMCs. The source is a human donor with severe aplastic anemia or a healthy control (not recorded which).

The gene calls are TRBV24-1 and TRBJ2-2; 8 bases map to TRBD2. Trimming removed 5 bases from V and 6 bases from J; junction bases left unmatched: 13. Germline CDR1 is KGHDR and CDR2 is SFDVKD. This CDR3 comprises 17 residues. CDR3 amino acids: CATSGPTAGAWSGELFF. CDR3 sequence (DNA): TGTGCCACCAGTGGGCCGACAGCGGGGGCCTGGTCCGGGGAGCTGTTTTTT.

The V gene is TRBV6-6, the J gene TRBJ1-6, with 7 bases that match TRBD1. Germline V CDR1 and CDR2: MNHNY, SVGAGI (reference sequence). The CDR3 is made up of 19 amino acids. Losses at the gene ends were 0 bases for V and 6 bases for J; bases not matched to a gene: 14. The CDR3 bases are TGTGCCAGCAGTTACTCCGTACCGCACAGGGGAGAGCTTAATTCACCCCTCCACTTT. This encodes CASSYSVPHRGELNSPLHF.

This clonotype has a count of ten or more. The V call is TRBV2, the J call TRBJ1-1; D remains unclear. The CDR3 extends over 11 amino acids. V lost 9 bases and J 1 base, leaving 6 bases between the germline ends. From germline, CDR1 is SNHLY and CDR2 FYNNEI. The CDR3 nucleotides are TGTGCCAGTAGTAGGAACACTGAAGCTTTCTTT. Residues: CASSRNTEAFF. The whole variable domain, filled in from reference TRBV2 and TRBJ1-1, reads EPEVTQTPSHQVTQMGQEVILRCVPISNHLYFYWYRQILGQKVEFLVSFYNNEISEKSEIFDDQFSVERPDGSNFTLKIRSTKLEDSAMYFCASSRNTEAFFGQGTRLTVV.

This chain joins TRBV15 and TRBJ2-2; no clear D gene. Germline values: CDR1 LNHNV, CDR2 YYDKDF (reference sequence). V was cut by 0 bases and J by 0 bases, with 8 bases left in between. This CDR3 is 16 amino acids long. CDR3 sequence (DNA): TGTGCCACCAGCAGAGATACGGCAGCGAACACCGGGGAGCTGTTTTTT. This gives the protein CATSRDTAANTGELFF.

As to this clonotype: The junction shows a germline mismatch at one end, possibly a read error. The chain employs TRBV12-3 or TRBV12-4 and TRBJ2-1; no definite D call. This CDR3 comprises 15 residues. CDR3 coding DNA: TGTGCCAGCAGTTCTTCCGGGCCAAACTACAATGGGCAGTTCTTC. Encoded protein: CASSSSGPNYNGQFF.

This clonotype was counted between two and nine times. V gene TRBV6-4 combines with J gene TRBJ2-3; 9 bases line up with TRBD2. V shed 6 bases, J shed 2 bases, and the junction held 3 bases outside the gene matches. Germline assignment: CDR1 MRHNA and CDR2 SNTAGT. This CDR3 region has 14 residues. This CDR3 is CASSPSGNTDTQYF. Written as DNA, the CDR3 is TGTGCCAGCAGCCCTAGCGGGAACACAGATACGCAGTATTTT.

The chain couples TRBV24-1 to TRBJ1-5; 7 bases match TRBD1. The germline CDR1 and CDR2 sequences are KGHDR and SFDVKD. There are 16 residues in the CDR3. V shed 4 bases and J 5 bases; nucleotides not matched to a gene: 10. CDR3 sequence (DNA): TGTGCCACCAGTGACCCTAGACAGGGAGGTCATCAGCCCCAGCATTTT. It specifies CATSDPRQGGHQPQHF.

This clonotype was counted between two and nine times. With a much larger clone just one base away, this may be a read error. This chain connects TRBV6-5 to TRBJ1-1; no definite D call. The CDR3 has 14 residues. The V and J ends lost 5 bases and 10 bases respectively, with 20 bases between them. Looked up from germline, CDR1 is MNHEY and CDR2 is SVGAGI. The CDR3 here is CASSQRLGLNGAFF. The CDR3 coding sequence is TGTGCCAGCAGTCAAAGATTAGGGCTGAATGGAGCTTTCTTT.

Concerning this clonotype: At one of its ends the junction is not consistent with the germline gene, which may arise from a read error. The V call is TRBV10-1, the J call TRBJ2-1; 7 nucleotides line up with TRBD1. This CDR3 has 16 amino acids. Germline values: CDR1 WNHNN, CDR2 SYGVQD (reference sequence). The DNA of the CDR3 is TGTGCCAGCAGCTTTGACAGGGCCATGGGGGTCCATGAGCAGTTCTTC. As protein: CASSFDRAMGVHEQFF.

This clonotype was detected once. The rearrangement joins TRBV7-3 to TRBJ2-5; TRBD1 aligns across 7 bases. Germline-derived CDR1 and CDR2 are SGHTA and FQGTGA. Trimming took 3 bases from V and 5 from J; bases not matched to a gene: 9. The CDR3 runs 15 residues. The CDR3 reads CASSLGPDREETQYF. CDR3 bases: TGTGCCAGCAGCTTGGGCCCCGACAGGGAGGAGACCCAGTACTTC. Full variable domain (remainder filled in from reference TRBV7-3 and TRBJ2-5): GAGVSQTPSNKVTEKGKYVELRCDPISGHTALYWYRQSLGQGPEFLIYFQGTGAADDSGLPNDRFFAVRPEGSVSTLKIQRTERGDSAVYLCASSLGPDREETQYFGPGTRLLVL.

With respect to this clonotype: Germline is not matched at one junction end, which may reflect a read error. This chain uses TRBV7-2 with TRBJ1-6, with 10 bases that match TRBD1. Germline assignment: CDR1 SGHTA and CDR2 FQGNSA. The CDR3 consists of 18 residues. In DNA form, the CDR3 reads TGCGCCAGCAGCCAAGAATCTGCACCGGGACAGGGGAATTCACCCCTCCACTTT. Its translation: CASSQESAPGQGNSPLHF.

This clonotype has a handful of counts. The chain couples TRBV6-1 to TRBJ2-1, with D possibly TRBD1 on 5 matching bases. Between the trimmed V and J ends, which lost 5 bases and 0 bases, there was a span of 14 bases. Germline loops: CDR1 MNHNS, CDR2 SASEGT. The CDR3 extends over 16 amino acids. The CDR3 DNA is TGTGCCAGCAGTAAGGGGTTTGGAAGCTCCTACAATGAGCAGTTCTTC. Its translation: CASSKGFGSSYNEQFF.

The chain combines TRBV4-1 with TRBJ1-4; 8 bases match TRBD1. The CDR3 covers 14 residues. The V and J ends lost 6 bases and 6 bases, in that order; junction bases with no gene match: 6. The germline V gene has CDR1 MGHRA and CDR2 YSYEKL. CDR3 bases: TGCGCCAGCAGGATAACAGGGGGTGATGAAAAACTGTTTTTT. This encodes CASRITGGDEKLFF.

This clonotype appeared a single time. The chain employs TRBV7-9 and TRBJ1-2; no clear D. CDR3 length: 15 amino acids. The V gene's germline CDR1 is SEHNR and CDR2 FQNEAQ (reference sequence). Trimming removed 1 base at V and 4 bases at J, with 13 bases between. The CDR3, as DNA: TGTGCCAGCAGCTTAGACCCGCGGTTGGGCTATGGCTACACCTTC. This translates into CASSLDPRLGYGYTF.

This clonotype appeared many times. V gene TRBV14 combines with J gene TRBJ2-1, with D maybe TRBD1 (5 bases). Per germline, CDR1 SGHDN and CDR2 FVKESK. Trimming stripped 2 bases from V and 14 bases from J, with 10 bases between. The CDR3 is made up of 11 amino acids. The CDR3 region is CASSQQGPEFF. For the CDR3, the DNA is TGTGCCAGCAGCCAACAGGGTCCTGAGTTCTTC.

This clonotype was seen at least ten times. The chain recombines TRBV19 with TRBJ2-3, with D tentatively TRBD2 (6 bases). The ends were cut back, 6 bases at V and 5 bases at J, with 15 bases in the middle. Germline CDR1 LNHDA, CDR2 SQIVND (reference sequence). The CDR3 covers 14 residues. This CDR3 reads CASRSVGGIDTQYF. CDR3 nucleotide sequence: TGTGCCAGTAGATCGGTGGGAGGTATAGATACGCAGTATTTT. Together with reference TRBV19 and TRBJ2-3, the CDR3 gives the full variable domain: DGGITQSPKYLFRKEGQNVTLSCEQNLNHDAMYWYRQDPGQGLRLIYYSQIVNDFQKGDIAEGYSVSREKKESFPLTVTSAQKNPTAFYLCASRSVGGIDTQYFGPGTRLTVL.

The CDR3 nucleotides read TGTGCCAGCAGCTTCCGGCGAGGCTCCTACGAGCAGTACTTC. Translated, it gives CASSFRRGSYEQYF. The chain couples TRBV25-1 to TRBJ2-5; no reliable D call. The end of the DNA aligns better with TRBJ2-7, so the J call may be wrong. The germline V gene has CDR1 MGHDK and CDR2 SYGVNS. The CDR3 consists of 14 residues.

This chain connects TRBV9 to TRBJ2-7, with TRBD2 matching over 9 bases. Germline lookup yields CDR1 SGDLS and CDR2 YYNGEE. V dropped 4 bases and J dropped 5; count of bases not matched to a gene: 10. The CDR3 is 15 residues long. The CDR3 reads CASSPRSSGSHEQYF. The CDR3 region has the DNA TGTGCCAGCAGCCCCCGGAGTAGCGGGAGCCACGAGCAGTACTTC.

The genes are TRBV7-3 and TRBJ2-1, with D uncertain. V was pared by 5 bases and J by 10 bases, with 15 bases between. The CDR3 is made up of 13 amino acids. Germline CDR1 is SGHTA and CDR2 is FQGTGA. CDR3 protein: CASSGDNEEEQFF. DNA for the CDR3: TGTGCCAGCAGCGGGGATAACGAAGAAGAGCAGTTCTTC.

This chain uses TRBV19 with TRBJ1-4; TRBD1 agrees at 9 bases. Germline trimming cut 10 bases from V and 5 bases from J; bases unmatched to any gene: 8. The CDR3 totals 14 residues. Germline CDR1 reads LNHDA; CDR2 reads SQIVND (reference sequence). CDR3 region: CATAVGQGNEKLFF. The CDR3 DNA sequence: TGTGCCACCGCCGTGGGACAGGGCAATGAAAAACTGTTTTTT.

This chain links TRBV5-4 with TRBJ1-2; possibly TRBD1 for D (5 bases). The CDR3 has 14 amino acids. Trimming pared 5 bases from V and 4 bases from J, leaving 15 bases between. Germline loops: CDR1 SGHNT, CDR2 YYREEE (reference sequence). CDR3 bases: TGTGCCAGCAGGAGGTGGGGGGGGTCCTATGGCTACACCTTC. Amino acids: CASRRWGGSYGYTF. Full variable domain (remainder filled in from reference TRBV5-4 and TRBJ1-2): ETGVTQSPTHLIKTRGQQVTLRCSSQSGHNTVSWYQQALGQGPQFIFQYYREEENGRGNFPPRFSGLQFPNYSSELNVNALELDDSALYLCASRRWGGSYGYTFGSGTRLTVV.

The chain links TRBV7-9 to TRBJ1-2, with 9 nucleotides matching TRBD1. Trimming removed 0 bases from V and 7 bases from J; junction bases left unmatched: 3. The CDR3 runs to 14 residues. The germline gives CDR1 SEHNR, CDR2 FQNEAQ (reference sequence). DNA of the CDR3: TGTGCCAGCAGCTTAGCGACAGGGGGAGGTGGCTACACCTTC. Translating gives CASSLATGGGGYTF.

As for this clonotype: Because the CDR3's place on the DNA is in doubt, the DNA is left out and the CDR3 is given as listed by TCRdb. The V call is TRBV20-1, the J call TRBJ2-7; TRBD1, the table's D call, lacks a check against the DNA. The CDR3 is 15 residues long, ends included. Germline V gene lookup returns CDR1 DFQATT and CDR2 SNEGSKA (reference sequence). The CDR3 loop is CSARDDFGAGYEQYF.